This T cell receptor (beta chain) came from a study of radiotherapy plus CTLA-4 blockade in lung cancer. Generated by immunoSEQ multiplex PCR, the TCRdb table keeps only in-frame clones and is missing some. Found here are roughly 44,000 clones, roughly 76% of them singletons; the top ten hold around 10%. The CDR3 spans 13 residues. Per germline, CDR1 MNHEY and CDR2 SVGAGI. J was trimmed by 7 bases and V by 6 bases; bases with no gene match: 1. The sequence derives from a human donor with non-small cell lung cancer who had stable disease on radiotherapy plus ipilimumab. This chain connects TRBV6-5 to TRBJ1-6; 9 positions match TRBD1. This sample comprised peripheral blood, obtained from a patient treated with radiotherapy plus ipilimumab. The CDR3 loop reads CASSDRGNSPLHF. In DNA, the CDR3 is TGTGCCAGCAGCGACAGGGGGAATTCACCCCTCCACTTT.